This T cell receptor (beta chain) was found in a study of blood T cell repertoires in COVID-19. Looking at the study overall: Sources were T cells, B-cell-depleted T cells, or PBMCs; the material itself was cDNA or gDNA.

Sequencing was performed with immunoSEQ multiplex PCR; in TCRdb, only in-frame clones are kept and a portion is missing. The table shows approximately 130,000 clones, with approximately 84% occurring only once. Per the germline V gene, CDR1 is KGHSH and CDR2 is LQKENI. V was clipped by 2 bases and J by 7 bases; unmatched bases: 8. The CDR3 has 15 residues. This clonotype was sampled from a woman aged 45-59 years who had recovered from COVID-19. Sample: peripheral blood. This chain uses TRBV18 with TRBJ2-7, with TRBD1 matching 10 bases. The CDR3 here is CASSPVDRGRREQYF. The CDR3 coding sequence is TGTGCCAGCTCACCAGTAGACAGGGGGCGAAGGGAGCAGTACTTC. The whole variable domain, remainder taken from reference TRBV18 and TRBJ2-7, is NAGVMQNPRHLVRRRGQEARLRCSPMKGHSHVYWYRQLPEEGLKFMVYLQKENIIDESGMPKERFSAEFPKEGPSILRIQQVVRGDSAAYFCASSPVDRGRREQYFGPGTRLTVT.